The entry that follows covers one T cell receptor (beta chain) sequence. The antigen remains undetermined. Method: immunoSEQ multiplex PCR; TCRdb's copy keeps in-frame clones and lacks some. The sample holds under 400,000 clones; 93% are singletons and the top ten take around 5%. The CDR3 covers 14 residues. Trimming took 2 bases from V and 0 from J, leaving 5 bases between them. Looked up from germline, CDR1 is MNHEY and CDR2 is SMNVEV (reference sequence). This sample is drawn from a study of brain T cells in children with intractable seizures. Study findings and constraints: Clones missing pre-surgery may reflect undersampling of that blood sample.

Time point here: blood from clinic visit 5 months post-surgery; TSC patient then seizure free. Sequencing was limited to surgery cases with top T cell transcript signatures in brain tissue. Before surgery, patients took at least one anti-epileptic drug. The sample was peripheral blood, taken around 5 months after surgery. The J gene is TRBJ2-4, the V gene TRBV27; D uncertain. The sequence came from a boy in the first two years of life with tuberous sclerosis and intractable seizures. The CDR3 loop is CASSLRLAKNIQYF. Written as DNA, the CDR3 is TGTGCCAGCAGTTTAAGGTTAGCCAAAAACATTCAGTACTTC.